These T cell receptor beta chains were read from a single sample in a study of T cells in Graves' hyperthyroidism and ophthalmopathy. TCRdb called the multiplex PCR reads again in MiXCR, with one record for every CDR3 protein. The data show about 610,000 distinct CDR3 sequences, about 15% seen once. Sequencing was carried out using blood. The receptors come from a middle-aged woman with Graves' ophthalmopathy. The CDR3 runs from the conserved cysteine through the conserved F or W. A D gene is named only where the DNA matches it firmly. Only some rows state a clone size, as once, few, many or a class for expanded clones.

NA	TRBV7-9	many	TRBJ2-2	CASSPIITGELFF	TGTGCCAGCAGCCCTATTATAACCGGGGAGCTGTTTTTT
NA	TRBV12-3/TRBV12-4	many	TRBJ1-1	CASSSGAGRVVFF	TGTGCCAGCAGTTCAGGAGCCGGGAGAGTTGTTTTCTTT
NA	TRBV6-1	few	TRBJ1-6	CASTGDGSSYNSPLHF	TGTGCCAGCACCGGGGACGGTAGCTCCTATAATTCACCCCTCCACTTT
NA	TRBV2	many	TRBJ2-7	CASRSKSSYEQYF	TGTGCCAGCAGATCGAAGAGCTCCTACGAGCAGTACTTC
TRBD2	TRBV12-5	many	TRBJ2-5	CASGLFIAGGAETQYF	TGTGCTAGTGGTTTGTTTATAGCGGGAGGAGCGGAGACCCAGTACTTC
NA	TRBV12-3/TRBV12-4	many	TRBJ2-5	CASSRTGSEETQYF	TGTGCCAGCAGTCGCACAGGGTCGGAAGAGACCCAGTACTTC
NA	TRBV6-1	few	TRBJ1-4	CASSETGGGGSEKLFF	TGTGCCAGCAGTGAAACGGGAGGGGGAGGGAGTGAAAAACTGTTTTTT
TRBD1	TRBV9	few	TRBJ2-2	CASSVGDRVRTGELFF	TGTGCCAGCAGCGTGGGGGACAGGGTACGCACCGGGGAGCTGTTTTTT
NA	TRBV20-1	many	TRBJ1-5	CSAGGGSQPQHF	TGCAGTGCGGGCGGAGGGAGTCAGCCCCAGCATTTT
TRBD2	TRBV28	NA	TRBJ2-5	CASSFHLVERERGETQYF	TGTGCCAGCAGTTTCCACCTTGTCGAGCGGGAGAGGGGAGAGACCCAGTACTTC
NA	TRBV6-2/TRBV6-3	many	TRBJ2-4	CASSYSHRVEIAKNIQYF	TGTGCCAGCAGTTACAGTCACAGGGTGGAAATAGCCAAAAACATTCAGTACTTC
TRBD1	TRBV11-1	many	TRBJ2-7	CASSYVTRDRRSYEQYF	TGTGCCAGCAGCTATGTCACAAGGGACAGGCGATCCTACGAGCAGTACTTC
TRBD2	TRBV28	NA	TRBJ2-7	CASSLSPTSGSYEQYF	TGTGCCAGCAGTTTATCCCCGACTAGCGGGAGCTACGAGCAGTACTTC
NA	TRBV6-5	many	TRBJ1-5	CASSYSRGGNQPQHF	TGTGCCAGCAGTTACTCGAGGGGTGGGAATCAGCCCCAGCATTTT
NA	TRBV12-3/TRBV12-4	many	TRBJ2-7	CASRLDGDPYEQYF	TGTGCCAGCAGGCTGGACGGGGATCCCTACGAGCAGTACTTC
TRBD1	TRBV15	many	TRBJ2-5	CATSRDRDRGKTQYF	TGTGCCACCAGCAGAGATAGGGACAGGGGGAAGACCCAGTACTTC
NA	TRBV18	NA	TRBJ2-5	CASSPILTSKETQYF	TGTGCCAGCTCGCCCATTTTAACCTCTAAAGAGACCCAGTACTTC
NA	TRBV27	many	TRBJ1-2	CASTLGEGYGYTF	TGTGCCAGCACCCTAGGTGAAGGATATGGCTACACCTTC
TRBD1	TRBV6-2/TRBV6-3	NA	TRBJ2-7	CASSNPGQGGREQYF	TGTGCCAGCAGCAATCCAGGACAGGGGGGCAGGGAGCAGTACTTC
NA	TRBV6-1	NA	TRBJ1-5	CASNAINQPQHF	TGTGCCAGCAACGCGATAAATCAGCCCCAGCATTTT
NA	TRBV2	many	TRBJ2-7	CASRPGTYDYEQYF	TGTGCCAGTCGGCCCGGGACCTACGACTACGAGCAGTACTTC
NA	TRBV7-3	many	TRBJ2-5	CASSLTGQGLRETQYF	TGTGCCAGCAGCTTAACGGGTCAGGGTCTACGAGAGACCCAGTACTTC
TRBD2	TRBV19	many	TRBJ2-7	CASSGLAGLSYEQYF	TGTGCCAGTAGTGGACTAGCGGGCCTATCCTACGAGCAGTACTTC
NA	TRBV20-1	few	TRBJ2-7	CSAREALAPSYEQYF	TGCAGTGCTAGAGAGGCCCTAGCGCCTTCCTACGAGCAGTACTTC
TRBD2	TRBV10-3	many	TRBJ2-2	CAIRDREAGELFF	TGTGCCATCAGAGACCGGGAGGCCGGGGAGCTGTTTTTT
NA	TRBV12-3/TRBV12-4	many	TRBJ2-5	CASSLGLWKTQYF	TGTGCCAGCAGCCTCGGACTATGGAAGACCCAGTACTTC
NA	TRBV19	few	TRBJ1-2	CASSTDTVGLNYGYTF	TGTGCCAGTAGTACCGACACCGTGGGACTTAACTATGGCTACACCTTC
TRBD1	TRBV20-1	many	TRBJ1-1	CSADSGQGGTEAFF	TGCAGTGCCGATAGCGGACAGGGAGGCACTGAAGCTTTCTTT
NA	TRBV5-1	few	TRBJ2-7	CASSLEVSAVSYEQYF	TGCGCCAGCAGCTTGGAGGTCTCGGCGGTCTCCTACGAGCAGTACTTC
NA	TRBV28	many	TRBJ2-2	CASSYTTGGTGELFF	TGTGCCAGCAGCTATACTACCGGCGGCACCGGGGAGCTGTTTTTT
NA	TRBV18	NA	TRBJ1-1	CASSPDTLTEAFF	TGTGCCAGCTCACCGGACACCCTCACTGAAGCTTTCTTT
NA	TRBV12-3/TRBV12-4	NA	TRBJ1-1	CASSRLTLGTEAFF	TGTGCCAGCAGCCGACTGACCCTGGGTACTGAAGCTTTCTTT
TRBD1	TRBV6-1	few	TRBJ1-2	CASMVDRVSVGYTF	TGTGCCAGCATGGTTGACAGGGTGTCGGTTGGCTACACCTTC
TRBD2	TRBV15	many	TRBJ2-7	CATRTTSGSAYEQYF	TGTGCCACCAGGACGACTAGCGGGAGTGCCTACGAGCAGTACTTC
NA	TRBV11-2	many	TRBJ1-1	CASSSLGGMGQLNTEAFF	TGTGCCAGCAGCTCCCTTGGAGGGATGGGGCAGTTGAACACTGAAGCTTTCTTT
TRBD1	TRBV20-1	NA	TRBJ2-7	CSAPLTGQTYEQYF	TGCAGTGCTCCACTAACGGGACAGACCTACGAGCAGTACTTC
TRBD1	TRBV19	NA	TRBJ2-2	CASSGQGAPTGELFF	TGTGCCAGTAGTGGGCAGGGGGCGCCAACCGGGGAGCTGTTTTTT
TRBD1	TRBV5-6	NA	TRBJ1-2	CASSPRDSFGGYTF	TGTGCCAGCAGTCCCCGGGACAGCTTCGGAGGCTACACCTTC
TRBD1	TRBV10-3	NA	TRBJ2-7	CAISEFTQTGGRAREQYF	TGTGCCATCAGTGAGTTTACTCAAACAGGGGGCCGAGCCCGAGAGCAGTACTTC
NA	TRBV5-1	many	TRBJ2-5	CASSPPLADQETQYF	TGCGCCAGCAGCCCCCCTTTAGCGGACCAAGAGACCCAGTACTTC
NA	TRBV14	many	TRBJ2-5	CASSQWGRETQYF	TGTGCCAGCAGCCAATGGGGGCGAGAGACCCAGTACTTC
NA	TRBV7-9	NA	TRBJ1-1	CASSLQDSQAFF	TGTGCCAGCAGCTTACAGGACAGCCAAGCTTTCTTT
NA	TRBV29-1	many	TRBJ1-1	CSVFDEGIAFF	TGCAGCGTTTTCGATGAGGGTATCGCTTTCTTT
TRBD1	TRBV9	many	TRBJ1-3	CASSVGGTGGGGNTIYF	TGTGCCAGCAGCGTAGGGGGGACAGGAGGCGGAGGAAACACCATATATTTT
NA	TRBV2	many	TRBJ2-7	CASSDGEQYF	TGTGCCAGCAGTGATGGCGAGCAGTACTTC
TRBD1	TRBV4-2	many	TRBJ1-5	CASSQDKQGVWPQHF	TGTGCCAGCAGCCAAGATAAACAGGGGGTATGGCCCCAGCATTTT
NA	TRBV19	many	TRBJ1-1	CASSIWGAEAFF	TGTGCCAGTAGTATTTGGGGGGCGGAAGCTTTCTTT
NA	TRBV3-1	NA	TRBJ1-5	CASSQSESAGLNQPQHF	TGTGCCAGCAGCCAATCCGAGTCCGCAGGGCTCAATCAGCCCCAGCATTTT
NA	TRBV12-3/TRBV12-4	many	TRBJ1-5	CASNTGGLYSNQPQHF	TGTGCCAGCAATACAGGAGGGCTATATAGCAATCAGCCCCAGCATTTT
NA	TRBV4-1	NA	TRBJ2-2	CASSPIRGNTGELFF	TGCGCCAGCAGCCCTATTCGGGGGAACACCGGGGAGCTGTTTTTT
NA	TRBV7-9	few	TRBJ1-2	CASGSLFRDGYTF	TGTGCCAGCGGCTCGCTTTTTCGGGATGGCTACACCTTC
NA	TRBV5-1	many	TRBJ2-7	CASRSSAEQYF	TGCGCCAGCAGATCTAGTGCCGAGCAGTACTTC
NA	TRBV15	many	TRBJ2-7	CATSRGLTYEQYF	TGTGCCACCAGCAGAGGCCTTACATACGAGCAGTACTTC
NA	TRBV7-9	many	TRBJ1-1	CASSLNGPEAFF	TGTGCCAGCAGCTTAAACGGGCCGGAAGCTTTCTTT